The present T cell receptor (beta chain) was sequenced within a study of shared clonotypes between healthy human individuals. About the research overall: For every donor, three CD4 naive, three CD4 memory, two CD8 naive and one CD8 memory plates were used. Notes on the study in general: In a few donors, approximately 5% of naive CD4 clonotypes appeared in common.

TCRdb's copy holds only in-frame clones and misses some; the assay was immunoSEQ multiplex PCR. The sample has about 800,000 clones; 96% are singletons. Germline assignment: CDR1 SEHNR and CDR2 FQNEAQ (reference sequence). V gave up 2 bases and J gave up 2 bases, with 7 bases separating them. The CDR3 covers 13 residues. Positively selected for CCR7, the CD45RO-negative cells used as naive CD8 cells excluded terminally differentiated effector memory CD45RA+ cells. As regards this clone: Its antigen is undetermined.

Sequenced sample: naive CD8+ T cells sorted from blood. The V and J genes are TRBV7-9 and TRBJ2-7; D may be TRBD1 (5 bases). The receptor was derived from a man aged 25 to 45 in good health. Written as DNA, the CDR3 is TGTGCCAGCAGCTTACAGGGCGCCTACGAGCAGTACTTC. Translated: CASSLQGAYEQYF. The full variable domain, completed using reference TRBV7-9 and TRBJ2-7, is DTGVSQNPRHKITKRGQNVTFRCDPISEHNRLYWYRQTLGQGPEFLTYFQNEAQLEKSRLLSDRFSAERPKGSFSTLEIQRTEQGDSAMYLCASSLQGAYEQYFGPGTRLTVT.